The 8 T cell receptor beta chains below come from one sample, sequenced in a study of blood T cell repertoires in COVID-19. Here immunoSEQ multiplex PCR was the method, and the copy in TCRdb shows in-frame clones only, minus some. This table has about 410,000 clones, 75% to 90% appearing once. Sequencing used peripheral blood. These receptors originate from a woman in her thirties or forties with COVID-19, enrolled during active disease.

This chain links TRBV19 with TRBJ1-1; a possible D gene is TRBD1 (6 bases). Trimming pared 3 bases from V and 5 bases from J, leaving 19 bases between. CDR3 length: 16 residues. CDR1 and CDR2 (germline): LNHDA, SQIVND (reference sequence). The chain's CDR3 is CASSMVLGGWGTEAFF. The CDR3 bases are TGTGCCAGTAGTATGGTTCTTGGGGGCTGGGGGACTGAAGCTTTCTTT.

This chain links TRBV5-8 with TRBJ1-5, with 8 bases matching TRBD1. Germline V gene sequence: CDR1 SGHTS, CDR2 YDEGEE. The CDR3 spans 15 residues. Trimming took 4 bases from V and 3 from J; bases not matched to a gene: 6. The CDR3 DNA follows: TGTGCCAGCAGCAACGACAGGGGTCTCAATCAGCCCCAGCATTTT. This sequence encodes CASSNDRGLNQPQHF.

This sequence joins TRBV7-2 and TRBJ1-2; TRBD1 is a possible D gene (6 bases). V was trimmed by 0 bases and J by 6 bases, leaving 20 bases between them. Germline CDR1 reads SGHTA; CDR2 reads FQGNSA. This CDR3 spans 17 amino acids. CDR3 amino acids: CASSLAGTRNRAHGYTF. CDR3 DNA sequence: TGTGCCAGCAGCTTAGCCGGGACAAGGAATAGGGCACATGGCTACACCTTC.

This rearrangement joins TRBV25-1 to TRBJ2-5; possibly TRBD1 for D (6 bases). The germline gives CDR1 MGHDK, CDR2 SYGVNS. V lost 0 bases and J 1 base, leaving 15 bases between the germline ends. This CDR3 has 17 residues. This CDR3 reads CASSEYQGPSFQETQYF. CDR3 bases: TGTGCCAGCAGTGAATATCAGGGGCCCTCTTTCCAAGAGACCCAGTACTTC. Full variable domain (missing parts from reference TRBV25-1 and TRBJ2-5): EADIYQTPRYLVIGTGKKITLECSQTMGHDKMYWYQQDPGMELHLIHYSYGVNSTEKGDLSSESTVSRIRTEHFPLTLESARPSHTSQYLCASSEYQGPSFQETQYFGPGTRLLVL.

This clone appeared a single time. The chain uses TRBV7-3 and TRBJ2-3; maybe TRBD2 (6 bases). Trimming stripped 5 bases from V and 2 bases from J, with 17 bases between. The CDR3 sequence is 16 residues long. Germline CDR1 is SGHTA and CDR2 is FQGTGA. Written as DNA, the CDR3 is TGTGCCAGCAGCCCCCGGGGACTTCCTTCCACAGATACGCAGTATTTT. Residues: CASSPRGLPSTDTQYF.

The rearrangement joins TRBV6-5 to TRBJ1-4; the D gene is possibly TRBD1 (5 bases). V lost 2 bases, J lost 3 bases, and 13 bases lay in between. Germline assignment: CDR1 MNHEY and CDR2 SVGAGI. The CDR3 runs 16 residues. DNA of the CDR3: TGTGCCAGCAGTTACAAGGCGACAGTAGCTAATGAAAAACTGTTTTTT. Amino acids: CASSYKATVANEKLFF.

The rearrangement joins TRBV27 to TRBJ2-5; no clear D gene. Germline CDR1 is MNHEY and CDR2 is SMNVEV (reference sequence). Trimming removed 2 bases at V and 0 bases at J, with 4 bases between. This CDR3 is 13 amino acids long. CDR3 in DNA: TGTGCCAGCAGTTTACCCTACCAAGAGACCCAGTACTTC. Amino acid sequence: CASSLPYQETQYF.

This chain uses TRBV10-1 with TRBJ2-2; 9 bases are a match to TRBD1. Germline assignment: CDR1 WNHNN and CDR2 SYGVQD (reference sequence). V lost 3 bases and J lost 6; bases outside the gene matches: 11. There are 17 residues in the CDR3. The CDR3: CASSDPYRGQKAGELFF. CDR3 bases: TGCGCCAGCAGTGACCCTTACAGGGGGCAAAAGGCCGGGGAGCTGTTTTTT.